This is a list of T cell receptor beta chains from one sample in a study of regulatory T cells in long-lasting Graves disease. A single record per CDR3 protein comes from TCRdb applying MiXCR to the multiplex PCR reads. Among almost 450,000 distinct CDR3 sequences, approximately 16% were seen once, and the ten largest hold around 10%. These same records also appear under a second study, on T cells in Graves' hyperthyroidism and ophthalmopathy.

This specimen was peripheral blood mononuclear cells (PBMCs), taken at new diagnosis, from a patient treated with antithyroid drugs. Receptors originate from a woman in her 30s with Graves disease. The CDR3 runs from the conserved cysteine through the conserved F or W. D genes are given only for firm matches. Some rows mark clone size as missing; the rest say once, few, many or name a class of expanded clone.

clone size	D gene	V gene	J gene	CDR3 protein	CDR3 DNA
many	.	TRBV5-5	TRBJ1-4	CASSSGLGTNEKLFF	TGTGCCAGCAGTTCCGGACTGGGTACTAATGAAAAACTGTTTTTT
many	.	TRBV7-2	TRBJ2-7	CASSSWDFYEQYF	TGTGCCAGCAGCTCCTGGGACTTCTACGAGCAGTACTTC
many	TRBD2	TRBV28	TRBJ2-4	CASSGLAGRDNIQYF	TGTGCCAGCAGTGGATTAGCGGGAAGGGATAACATTCAGTACTTC
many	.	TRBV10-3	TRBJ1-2	CAISDSTDYGYTF	TGTGCCATCAGTGATTCGACAGACTATGGCTACACCTTC
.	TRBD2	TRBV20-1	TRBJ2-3	CSAAGDYTDTQYF	TGCAGTGCTGCGGGGGATTACACAGATACGCAGTATTTT
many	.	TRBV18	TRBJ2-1	CASSPSQGSGGWSYNEQFF	TGTGCCAGCTCACCATCACAGGGCTCGGGAGGTTGGTCCTACAATGAGCAGTTCTTC
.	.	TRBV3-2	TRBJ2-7	CASSQSQGPYEQYF	TGTGCCAGCAGCCAATCGCAGGGTCCCTACGAGCAGTACTTC
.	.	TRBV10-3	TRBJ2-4	CAISERKGLAKNIQYF	TGTGCCATCAGTGAGAGGAAAGGACTAGCCAAAAACATTCAGTACTTC
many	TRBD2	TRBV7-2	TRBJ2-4	CASSSLRAGGLAKNIQYF	TGTGCCAGCAGCTCCCTTAGAGCGGGAGGACTAGCCAAAAACATTCAGTACTTC
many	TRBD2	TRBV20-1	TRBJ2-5	CSARDDGLAGQETQYF	TGCAGTGCTAGAGATGATGGACTAGCGGGCCAAGAGACCCAGTACTTC
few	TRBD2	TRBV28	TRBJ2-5	CASRRGTSEETQYF	TGTGCCAGCAGGCGAGGGACTAGCGAAGAGACCCAGTACTTC
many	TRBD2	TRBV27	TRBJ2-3	CASSFYPRGGPTDTQYF	TGTGCCAGCAGTTTCTACCCGAGGGGAGGGCCGACAGATACGCAGTATTTT
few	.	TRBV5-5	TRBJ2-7	CASFLPGIEQYF	TGTGCCAGCTTCCTCCCTGGGATCGAGCAGTACTTC
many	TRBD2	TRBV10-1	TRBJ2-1	CASSDSTSGDYNEQFF	TGCGCCAGCAGTGACTCTACTAGCGGGGACTACAATGAGCAGTTCTTC
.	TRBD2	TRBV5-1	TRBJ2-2	CASHRWDYALEGTGELFF	TGCGCCAGCCACAGATGGGACTACGCGCTTGAGGGGACCGGGGAGCTGTTTTTT
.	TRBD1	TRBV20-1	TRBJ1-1	CSGTGAANTEAFF	TGCAGTGGGACAGGGGCCGCTAACACTGAAGCTTTCTTT
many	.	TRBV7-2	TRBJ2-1	CASSLVTIYNEQFF	TGTGCCAGCAGCTTAGTGACTATCTACAATGAGCAGTTCTTC
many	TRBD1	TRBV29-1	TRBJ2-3	CSLQGDTDTQYF	TGCAGCTTACAGGGGGACACAGATACGCAGTATTTT
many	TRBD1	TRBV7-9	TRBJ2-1	CASTRTGSNEQFF	TGTGCCAGTACGAGGACAGGGAGCAATGAGCAGTTCTTC
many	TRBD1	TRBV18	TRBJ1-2	CASSQQGDYGYTF	TGTGCCAGCTCACAACAGGGGGATTATGGCTACACCTTC
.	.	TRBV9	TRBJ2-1	CASSSTRNYNEQFF	TGTGCCAGCAGCTCGACACGGAACTACAATGAGCAGTTCTTC
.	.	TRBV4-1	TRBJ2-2	CASSQGWDTGELFF	TGCGCCAGCAGCCAAGGTTGGGACACCGGGGAGCTGTTTTTT
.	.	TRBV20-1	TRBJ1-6	CSARDNRGGNNSPLHF	TGCAGTGCTAGAGATAATAGAGGGGGAAATAATTCACCCCTCCACTTT
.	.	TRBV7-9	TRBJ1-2	CASSSRRMDGYTF	TGTGCCAGCAGCTCGCGGAGGATGGATGGCTACACCTTC
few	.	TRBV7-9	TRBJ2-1	CASSSPEEQFF	TGTGCCAGCAGCTCGCCAGAGGAGCAGTTCTTC
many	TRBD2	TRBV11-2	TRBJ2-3	CASSLPLQIAGSQADTQYF	TGTGCCAGCAGCTTACCCCTTCAAATAGCGGGAAGTCAGGCAGATACGCAGTATTTT
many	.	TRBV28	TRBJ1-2	CASSLTTGPPRAYGYTF	TGTGCCAGCAGTTTAACCACAGGGCCTCCGCGGGCCTATGGCTACACCTTC
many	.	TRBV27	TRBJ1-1	CASSSQGKAEAFF	TGTGCCAGCAGTTCGCAGGGGAAGGCTGAAGCTTTCTTT
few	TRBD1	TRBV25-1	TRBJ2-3	CASSGLRQGTDTQYF	TGTGCCAGCAGTGGACTCCGACAGGGTACAGATACGCAGTATTTT
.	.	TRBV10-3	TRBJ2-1	CAIGRVRVYAANEQFF	TGTGCCATCGGTAGGGTTCGGGTTTACGCGGCAAATGAGCAGTTCTTC
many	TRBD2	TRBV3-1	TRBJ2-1	CASSNPSGRNNEQFF	TGTGCCAGCTCTAATCCTAGCGGGAGGAACAATGAGCAGTTCTTC
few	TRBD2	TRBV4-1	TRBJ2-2	CASSSSNWREDTGELFF	TGCGCCAGCAGCTCGAGCAATTGGCGGGAGGACACCGGGGAGCTGTTTTTT
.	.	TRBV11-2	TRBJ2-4	CASSPGGRSDIQYF	TGTGCCAGCAGCCCCGGAGGTAGATCGGACATTCAGTACTTC
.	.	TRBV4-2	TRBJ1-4	CASSQRGRPRTEKLFF	TGTGCCAGCAGCCAAAGGGGCAGGCCGAGGACTGAAAAACTGTTTTTT
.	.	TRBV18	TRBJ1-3	CASSPSAGSRGNTIYF	TGTGCCAGCTCACCGTCGGCCGGGTCGAGAGGAAACACCATATATTTT
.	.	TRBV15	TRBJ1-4	CATSRGPEDEKLFF	TGTGCCACCAGCAGAGGTCCAGAGGATGAAAAACTGTTTTTT
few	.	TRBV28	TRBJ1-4	CASRRGGGEKLFF	TGTGCCAGCAGGAGGGGGGGTGGAGAAAAACTGTTTTTT
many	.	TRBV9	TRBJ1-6	CASGKEPINSPLHF	TGTGCCAGCGGGAAAGAACCAATTAATTCACCCCTCCACTTT
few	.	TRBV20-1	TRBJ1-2	CSARDLPTLDNYGYTF	TGCAGTGCTAGAGATCTCCCGACTTTGGATAACTATGGCTACACCTTC
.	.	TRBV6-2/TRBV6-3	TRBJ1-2	CASSYGEGSGYTF	TGTGCCAGCAGTTACGGTGAGGGGAGCGGCTACACCTTC
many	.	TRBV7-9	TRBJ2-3	CASSLVQSFTDTQYF	TGTGCCAGCAGCTTGGTCCAGAGCTTCACGGATACGCAGTATTTT
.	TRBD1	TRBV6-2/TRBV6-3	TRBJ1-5	CASSELGQGADQPQHF	TGTGCCAGCAGTGAATTAGGACAGGGGGCCGATCAGCCCCAGCATTTT
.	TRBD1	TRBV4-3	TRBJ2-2	CASSGQGLRTGELFF	TGCGCCAGCAGCGGACAGGGTTTACGGACCGGGGAGCTGTTTTTT
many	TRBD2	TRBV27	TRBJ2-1	CASSLSGGREFF	TGTGCCAGCAGTTTATCGGGCGGGAGGGAGTTCTTC
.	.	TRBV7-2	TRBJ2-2	CASRHSGPLNTGELFF	TGTGCCAGTAGGCATTCAGGGCCTTTGAACACCGGGGAGCTGTTTTTT
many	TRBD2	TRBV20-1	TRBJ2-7	CSAHGLAAYEQYF	TGCAGTGCCCACGGCCTAGCGGCCTACGAGCAGTACTTC
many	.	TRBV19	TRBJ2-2	CASSISQGSGELFF	TGTGCCAGTAGTATCTCACAGGGTTCCGGGGAGCTGTTTTTT
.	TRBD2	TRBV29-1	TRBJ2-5	CSVARLAGGETQYF	TGCAGCGTTGCGCGGCTAGCGGGAGGAGAGACCCAGTACTTC
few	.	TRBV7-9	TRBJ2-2	CASSLASKARAGELFF	TGTGCCAGCAGCCTCGCTAGTAAGGCTAGGGCCGGGGAGCTGTTTTTT
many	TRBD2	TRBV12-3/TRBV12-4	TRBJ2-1	CASSFPLAGGTYNEQFF	TGTGCCAGCAGTTTCCCCCTAGCGGGAGGTACCTACAATGAGCAGTTCTTC
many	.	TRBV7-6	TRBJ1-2	CASSLDTGSYGYTF	TGTGCCAGCAGCTTAGATACAGGGAGCTATGGCTACACCTTC
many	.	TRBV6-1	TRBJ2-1	CASSFRPYNEQFF	TGTGCCAGCAGCTTCCGCCCCTACAATGAGCAGTTCTTC
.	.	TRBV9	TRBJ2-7	CASSVEQQAYEQYF	TGTGCCAGCAGCGTAGAACAACAGGCCTACGAGCAGTACTTC
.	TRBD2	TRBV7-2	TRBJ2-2	CASSFVSGDANTGELFF	TGTGCCAGCAGCTTTGTTAGCGGGGACGCGAACACCGGGGAGCTGTTTTTT
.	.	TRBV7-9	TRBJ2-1	CASSLPTLERSSYNEQFF	TGTGCCAGCAGCTTACCTACCCTAGAGCGGAGCTCCTACAATGAGCAGTTCTTC